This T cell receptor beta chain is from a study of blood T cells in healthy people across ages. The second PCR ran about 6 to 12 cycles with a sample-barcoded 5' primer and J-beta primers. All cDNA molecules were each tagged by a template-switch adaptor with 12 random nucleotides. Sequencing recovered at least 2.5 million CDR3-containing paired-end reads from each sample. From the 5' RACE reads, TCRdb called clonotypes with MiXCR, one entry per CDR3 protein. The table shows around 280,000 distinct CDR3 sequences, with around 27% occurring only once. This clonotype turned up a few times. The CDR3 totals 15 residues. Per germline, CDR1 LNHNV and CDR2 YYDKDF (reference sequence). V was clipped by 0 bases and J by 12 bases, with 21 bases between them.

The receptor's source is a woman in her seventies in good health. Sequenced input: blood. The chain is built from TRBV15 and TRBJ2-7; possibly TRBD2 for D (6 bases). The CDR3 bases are TGTGCCACCAGCAGAGAAGGAGGGATTCCGGAGCGACTGTACTTC. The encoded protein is CATSREGGIPERLYF.